Following are 9 T cell receptor beta chains from one sample sequenced in a study of shared clonotypes between healthy human individuals (dated by TCRdb to the early 2020s). The protocol used for the library was the immunoSEQ multiplex PCR assay. TCRdb limited this immuneACCESS table to in-frame rearrangements with V and J called. A share of clones is missing; checked studies link under half to unresolved V genes, and the rest is unexplained. The sample yields over 2 million clones; roughly 92% were counted once. The ten top clones hold 0.37% of the sample. The sequenced sample consisted of naive CD4+ T cells from PBMCs. The intended sense of this specimen's cell subset or site label: CD45RA+ positively selected. The receptors shown here come from a man between 18 and 35 years old in good health. Some clones in this sample may be carry-over from other donors' samples.

This sequence joins TRBV11-2 and TRBJ1-1, with D uncertain. Looked up from germline, CDR1 is SGHAT and CDR2 is FQNNGV. This CDR3 is 14 amino acids long. Trimming took 0 bases from V and 3 from J, leaving 8 bases between them. This CDR3 reads CASSLEATYTEAFF. In nucleotides, the CDR3 is TGTGCCAGCAGCTTAGAGGCCACCTACACTGAAGCTTTCTTT. Filled out from reference TRBV11-2 and TRBJ1-1, the complete variable domain reads EAGVAQSPRYKIIEKRQSVAFWCNPISGHATLYWYQQILGQGPKLLIQFQNNGVVDDSQLPKDRFSAERLKGVDSTLKIQPAKLEDSAVYLCASSLEATYTEAFFGQGTRLTVV.

This clone was counted a few times. The chain has TRBV7-2 and TRBJ1-2; TRBD1 matches 7 bases. The germline V gene has CDR1 SGHTA and CDR2 FQGNSA. Trimming removed 7 bases from V and 4 bases from J; junction bases left unmatched: 6. The CDR3 length is 13 residues. CDR3: CASNPGGSYGYTF. CDR3 in DNA: TGTGCCAGCAACCCAGGGGGGAGCTATGGCTACACCTTC.

This chain links TRBV5-1 with TRBJ2-1; no clear D gene. V gave up 4 bases and J gave up 8 bases, with 16 bases separating them. The CDR3 is 14 amino acids. Germline V CDR1 and CDR2: SGHRS, YFSETQ. This CDR3 is CASSRPGQVDEQFF. As DNA, the CDR3 is TGCGCCAGCAGCCGCCCCGGGCAGGTAGATGAGCAGTTCTTC.

The rearrangement joins TRBV19 to TRBJ2-5; TRBD2 agrees at 14 bases. Germline V gene data show CDR1 as LNHDA and CDR2 as SQIVND (reference sequence). The trim removed 9 bases at V and 5 bases at J, leaving 14 bases unmatched. CDR3 size: 17 residues. Written as DNA, the CDR3 is TGTGCCAGGTCGAGTATTAGGGGACTAGCGGGAGTCGAGACCCAGTACTTC. It specifies CARSSIRGLAGVETQYF.

The chain uses TRBV5-1 and TRBJ1-3; 8 nucleotides line up with TRBD1. CDR1 is SGHRS, CDR2 YFSETQ, per germline. J gave up 6 bases and V 2 bases, and 10 bases lay outside the gene matches. The CDR3 is made up of 16 amino acids. In nucleotides, the CDR3 is TGCGCCAGCAGCTTACCAAAAACAGGGGGAGAAAACACCATATATTTT. It translates to CASSLPKTGGENTIYF.

This clone came up once. The V call is TRBV2, the J call TRBJ2-5; perhaps TRBD1 as D (6 bases). Germline CDR1 reads SNHLY; CDR2 reads FYNNEI. CDR3 size: 13 residues. Trimming removed 4 bases from V and 1 base from J, with 7 bases in between. CDR3 sequence (DNA): TGTGCCAGCAGTGCAGGGGCCCAAGAGACCCAGTACTTC. This codes for CASSAGAQETQYF.

The gene calls are TRBV2 and TRBJ2-7; D unresolved. The CDR3 has 12 amino acids. Trimming removed 3 bases at V and 4 bases at J, with 7 bases between. Germline CDR1 is SNHLY and CDR2 is FYNNEI. The CDR3 DNA reads as TGTGCCAGCAGTGAGTCAGAATACGAGCAGTACTTC. Translation: CASSESEYEQYF. Full variable domain (remainder filled in from reference TRBV2 and TRBJ2-7): EPEVTQTPSHQVTQMGQEVILRCVPISNHLYFYWYRQILGQKVEFLVSFYNNEISEKSEIFDDQFSVERPDGSNFTLKIRSTKLEDSAMYFCASSESEYEQYFGPGTRLTVT.

The chain links TRBV4-1 to TRBJ2-2; D is unclear. Trimming shortened V by 2 bases and J by 0 bases, and 4 bases separated the two germline ends. This CDR3 contains 14 residues. Germline lookup yields CDR1 MGHRA and CDR2 YSYEKL. CDR3: CASSQYANTGELFF. Written as DNA, the CDR3 is TGCGCCAGCAGCCAATACGCGAACACCGGGGAGCTGTTTTTT.

CDR3 in DNA: TGTGCCAGCTCACCAGCGCAGGGGGCGGACATTCAGTACTTC. Encoded protein: CASSPAQGADIQYF. J is TRBJ2-4 and V is TRBV18; TRBD1 agrees at 8 bases. Germline V gene lookup returns CDR1 KGHSH and CDR2 LQKENI. This CDR3 is 14 amino acids long. V was clipped by 2 bases and J by 8 bases; unmatched bases: 5. Based on the CDR3 plus reference TRBV18 and TRBJ2-4, the full variable domain is NAGVMQNPRHLVRRRGQEARLRCSPMKGHSHVYWYRQLPEEGLKFMVYLQKENIIDESGMPKERFSAEFPKEGPSILRIQQVVRGDSAAYFCASSPAQGADIQYFGAGTRLSVL.